The text below deals with one T cell receptor (beta chain). There is no known antigen for this receptor. Nothing much larger sits one base from this clone, and base qualities are not available. Genomic DNA was isolated from the sorted cells so that the TCRbeta CDR3 region could be sequenced. The immunoSEQ Assay was used for sequencing of TCRbeta CDR3 regions. TCRdb re-hosts the immuneACCESS table, in-frame sequences only. Its copies lack some clones; in the studies checked, an unresolved V gene accounts for under half of them, and the cause for the rest is not known. The sample table lists approximately 46,000 clones, over 70% of them with a count of one. About 3.9% of the sample belongs to the ten largest clones. This entry comes from a study of OX40 agonist ivuxolimab in advanced cancers. Regarding the complete study: The costimulatory receptor OX40 (CD134) was targeted by ivuxolimab, a fully human IgG2 agonistic monoclonal antibody. Intravenous ivuxolimab was administered to patients every 2 weeks at six dose levels: 0.01, 0.1, 0.3, 1.5, 3 and 10 mg/kg. Of the roughly 52 dose-escalation patients, hepatocellular carcinoma was present in about 19, melanoma in approximately 15, renal cell carcinoma in 9 and head and neck cancer in 9. In the dose-escalation cohort, 82.7% of patients were male, and the mean age was approximately 55 years, with a range of roughly 20 to 80. Patients were allowed to have had prior anti-PD-1, anti-PD-L1 or anti-CTLA-4 therapy, and approximately 40% of the dose-escalation patients had been treated with checkpoint inhibitors. Three dose-escalation patients achieved partial responses, one with hepatocellular carcinoma and two with cutaneous melanoma. The point of sequencing TCRbeta in the periphery was to test whether ivuxolimab changed TCR sequence diversity and drove clonal T-cell expansion. The paper describes the monotherapy dose-escalation part (N of about 57 patients) of the phase I trial of ivuxolimab. Points the paper makes about the study in general: In partial responders in the 0.1-3.0 mg/kg groups, normalized peripheral clonal expansion was found to be among the lowest, especially among CD8+ T cells. The antigen specificity of the clonally expanded peripheral T cells was not determined. Clonal expansion of both CD4+ and CD8+ blood T cells was observed from baseline to week 6 at doses 0.1 to 3.0 mg/kg. After ivuxolimab, expanded clones were on average more numerous among CD8+ T cells than among CD4+ T cells. Low levels of normalized T-cell clonal expansion were also seen in some patients who did not respond.

Unmatched junction bases come to 10, with V trimmed by 3 bases and J by 8 bases. There are 15 amino acids in the CDR3, from cysteine to phenylalanine inclusive. CDR3 DNA only is kept here, 45 bases in frame from base 1. The germline V gene (reference sequence) provides CDR1 SEHNR and CDR2 FQNEAQ. The trial excluded patients who had a history of autoimmune disease or were on systemic immunosuppression. In every dose cohort, peripheral blood was drawn for TCR sequencing at baseline, cycle 4 day 1, and cycle 7 day 1. Samples came from an open-label, multicenter, first-in-human phase I dose-escalation trial of ivuxolimab. Adults with locally advanced or metastatic melanoma, renal cell, hepatocellular, or head and neck squamous cell carcinoma were enrolled in the trial. Before TCR sequencing, CD4+ T cells and CD8+ T cells were sorted from peripheral blood as separate populations.

The sample consisted of CD4+ or CD8+ T cells sorted from blood, taken in a trial of the OX40 agonist ivuxolimab. In this chain, TRBV7-9 is recombined with TRBJ1-1; 9 middle bases align to TRBD1. The receptor comes from an adult with an advanced solid tumor such as melanoma, head and neck, liver or kidney cancer. The CDR3 protein sequence reads: CASSFTGQGSSEAFF. The DNA reads as follows: TGTGCCAGCAGCTTTACGGGACAGGGAAGTTCGGAAGCTTTCTTT.